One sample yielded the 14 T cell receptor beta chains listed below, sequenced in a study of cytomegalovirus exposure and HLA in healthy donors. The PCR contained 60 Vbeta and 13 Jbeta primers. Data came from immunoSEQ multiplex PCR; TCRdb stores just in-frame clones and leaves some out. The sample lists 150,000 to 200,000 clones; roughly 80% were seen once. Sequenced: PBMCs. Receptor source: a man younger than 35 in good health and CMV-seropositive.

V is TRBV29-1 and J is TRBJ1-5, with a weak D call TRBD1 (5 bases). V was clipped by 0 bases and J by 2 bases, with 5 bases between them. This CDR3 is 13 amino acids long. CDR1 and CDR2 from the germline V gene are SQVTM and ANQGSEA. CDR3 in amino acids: CSVEEGGNQPQHF. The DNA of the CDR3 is TGCAGCGTTGAAGAAGGGGGCAATCAGCCCCAGCATTTT.

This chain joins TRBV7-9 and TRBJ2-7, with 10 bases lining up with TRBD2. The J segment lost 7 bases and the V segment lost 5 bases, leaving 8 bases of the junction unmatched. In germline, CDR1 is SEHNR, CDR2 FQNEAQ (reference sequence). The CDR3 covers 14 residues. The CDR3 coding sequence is TGTGCCAGCAGCACGGCTAGCGGGAGTTGGGAGCAGTACTTC. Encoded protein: CASSTASGSWEQYF.

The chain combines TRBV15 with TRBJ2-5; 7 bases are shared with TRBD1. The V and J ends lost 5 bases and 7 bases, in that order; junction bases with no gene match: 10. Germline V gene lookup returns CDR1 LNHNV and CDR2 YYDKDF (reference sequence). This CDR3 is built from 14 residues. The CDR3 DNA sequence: TGTGCCACCAGCGGAACAGGGGTTATAGGGACCCAGTACTTC. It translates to CATSGTGVIGTQYF.

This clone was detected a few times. This CDR3 is CASSFNRVSEQYF. The CDR3 DNA reads as TGTGCCAGCAGCTTCAACAGAGTATCCGAGCAGTACTTC. This chain links TRBV7-3 with TRBJ2-7; D call uncertain. The CDR3 is made up of 13 amino acids. The V and J ends lost 3 bases and 6 bases respectively, with 12 bases between them. Germline V gives CDR1 SGHTA, CDR2 FQGTGA. The full variable domain, completed using reference TRBV7-3 and TRBJ2-7, is GAGVSQTPSNKVTEKGKYVELRCDPISGHTALYWYRQSLGQGPEFLIYFQGTGAADDSGLPNDRFFAVRPEGSVSTLKIQRTERGDSAVYLCASSFNRVSEQYFGPGTRLTVT.

In DNA, the CDR3 is TGTGCCAGCAGTAGAACAGCACAGAACACTGAAGCTTTCTTT. Translation gives CASSRTAQNTEAFF. This sequence joins TRBV27 and TRBJ1-1; D unclear. Deletions cut 5 bases from V and 1 base from J, with 11 bases between. CDR1 and CDR2 (germline): MNHEY, SMNVEV (reference sequence). This CDR3 spans 14 amino acids.

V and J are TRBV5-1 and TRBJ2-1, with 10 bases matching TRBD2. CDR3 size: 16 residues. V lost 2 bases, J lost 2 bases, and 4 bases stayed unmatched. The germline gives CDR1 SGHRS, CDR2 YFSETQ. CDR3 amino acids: CASSFTSGTAYNEQFF. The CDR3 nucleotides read TGCGCCAGCAGCTTTACTAGCGGGACCGCCTACAATGAGCAGTTCTTC.

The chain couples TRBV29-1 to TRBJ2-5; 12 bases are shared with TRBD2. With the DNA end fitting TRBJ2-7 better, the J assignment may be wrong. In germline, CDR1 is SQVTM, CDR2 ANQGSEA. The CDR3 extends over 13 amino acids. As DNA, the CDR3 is TGCAGCGTGGACTGGGGACTAGCGGGCGAGCAGTACTTC. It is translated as CSVDWGLAGEQYF.

CDR3 nucleotide sequence: TGTGCCAGCGGCAGGGCCACTGAAGCTTTCTTT. Amino acid sequence: CASGRATEAFF. This rearrangement joins TRBV27 to TRBJ1-1; D might be TRBD1 (5 bases). The CDR3 has 11 residues. Trimming took 8 bases from V and 4 from J, leaving 8 bases between them. CDR1 MNHEY and CDR2 SMNVEV come from the germline V gene (reference sequence).

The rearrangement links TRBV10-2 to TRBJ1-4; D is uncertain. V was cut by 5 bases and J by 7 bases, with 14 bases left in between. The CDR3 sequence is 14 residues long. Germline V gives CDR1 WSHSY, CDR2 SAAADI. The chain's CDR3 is CASSPDGVFEKLFF. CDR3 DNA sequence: TGCGCCAGCAGTCCGGACGGGGTTTTTGAAAAACTGTTTTTT.

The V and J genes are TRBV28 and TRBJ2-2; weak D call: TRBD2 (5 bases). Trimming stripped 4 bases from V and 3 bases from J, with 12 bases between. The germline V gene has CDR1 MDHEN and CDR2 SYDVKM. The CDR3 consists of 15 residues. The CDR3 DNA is TGTGCCAGCAGTTCCGGGGAGACGGACACCGGGGAGCTGTTTTTT. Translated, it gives CASSSGETDTGELFF.

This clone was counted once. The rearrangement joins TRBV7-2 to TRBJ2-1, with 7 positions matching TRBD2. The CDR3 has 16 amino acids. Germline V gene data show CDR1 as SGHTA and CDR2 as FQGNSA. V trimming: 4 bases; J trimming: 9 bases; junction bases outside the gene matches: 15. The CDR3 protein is CASSSKGASGSLEQFF. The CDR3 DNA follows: TGTGCCAGCAGCTCAAAGGGTGCTAGCGGAAGCCTTGAGCAGTTCTTC.

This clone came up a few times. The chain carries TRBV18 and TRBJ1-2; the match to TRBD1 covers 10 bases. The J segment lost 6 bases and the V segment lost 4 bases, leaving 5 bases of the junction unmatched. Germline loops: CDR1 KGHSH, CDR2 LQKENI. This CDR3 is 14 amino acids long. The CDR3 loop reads CASSLPGQGNGYTF. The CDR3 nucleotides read TGTGCCAGCTCACTGCCGGGACAGGGGAATGGCTACACCTTC.

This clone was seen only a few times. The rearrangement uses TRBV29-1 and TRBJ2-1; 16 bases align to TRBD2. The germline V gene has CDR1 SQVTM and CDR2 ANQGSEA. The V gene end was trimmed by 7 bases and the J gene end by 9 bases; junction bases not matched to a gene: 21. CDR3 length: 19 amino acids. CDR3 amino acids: CSARLPGLAGGWGLSEQFF. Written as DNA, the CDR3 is TGCAGCGCGAGACTACCGGGACTAGCGGGAGGGTGGGGTCTAAGTGAGCAGTTCTTC.

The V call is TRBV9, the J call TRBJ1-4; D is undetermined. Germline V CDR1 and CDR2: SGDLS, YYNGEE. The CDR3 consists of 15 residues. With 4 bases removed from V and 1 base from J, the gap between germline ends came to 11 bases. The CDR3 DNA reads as TGTGCCAGCAGCTCCAGGACTGGAACTAATGAAAAACTGTTTTTT. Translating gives CASSSRTGTNEKLFF.